This T cell receptor (beta chain) comes out of a study of Tregs in tolerant kidney transplant recipients. Across the study: The nonmyeloablative bone marrow transplants came from related graft donors, with transient mixed chimerism. Whole-study results and caveats: Expanding Tregs on activated donor B cells appeared to best identify donor-specific TCRbeta clones. For some patients, primers changed over time, blocking nucleotide-level comparison. Biological reproducibility was not directly addressed, but technical replication error appeared minimal.

Germline CDR1 SGHNT, CDR2 YENEEA. This CDR3 spans 13 amino acids. Trimming cost V 5 bases and J 4 bases, with 11 bases left between them. Some clones are missing from TCRdb's copy, which holds only in-frame ones; the method was immunoSEQ multiplex PCR. Altogether some 15,000 clones are present, around 49% being singletons, with the ten largest covering about 3.5%. Note on this clone: What it binds is unknown.

After 6 days with irradiated graft donor PBMCs, CFSE-labeled recipient PBMCs were FACS-sorted. The source is a human patient who received a combined kidney and bone marrow transplant. The material was CD4+ T cells from blood cultured with allogeneic cells, obtained before the transplant. The genes are TRBV11-3 and TRBJ1-1; D is undetermined. DNA for the CDR3: TGTGCCAGCAGCGTATTAAGCGGCACTGAAGCTTTCTTT. Protein sequence: CASSVLSGTEAFF.